This T cell receptor beta chain was sequenced during a study of cytotoxic CD8 clonotypes in ibrutinib-treated CLL. The V and J ends lost 4 bases and 2 bases respectively, with 15 bases between them. Germline V gene data show CDR1 as MDHEN and CDR2 as SYDVKM. The CDR3 is 15 amino acids. Using immunoSEQ multiplex PCR, the repertoire was profiled, and TCRdb retains in-frame clones only, with some absent. The table has over 70,000 clones, 86% seen once; the top ten hold around 5.4%. Specimen: PBMCs, collected before ibrutinib treatment. This TCR was recovered from a human donor with chronic lymphocytic leukemia. V gene TRBV28 combines with J gene TRBJ2-7, with D possibly matching TRBD1 (5 bases). As DNA, the CDR3 is TGTGCCAGCAGTTATCCGAAGGGGAATACCTACGAGCAGTACTTC. As protein: CASSYPKGNTYEQYF.